The 2 T cell receptor beta chains presented below share a single source sample, sequenced in a study of response to subunit inactivated influenza vaccine. TCRdb reanalysed the RT-PCR reads using MiXCR and keeps one entry per CDR3 protein. Of 710,000 or so distinct CDR3 sequences listed, less than 20% are singletons. The source was PBMCs from blood, collected approximately 12 days after vaccination. The receptors originated from a man in his forties or fifties who received an inactivated influenza vaccine.

The CDR3 loop is CASSLVLGLGVSYNEQFF. In DNA, the CDR3 is TGTGCCAGCAGCTTAGTATTGGGCCTCGGGGTCTCCTACAATGAGCAGTTCTTC. J is TRBJ2-1 and V is TRBV7-8; the D gene is possibly TRBD2 (5 bases). CDR3 length: 18 amino acids. Germline V lookup: CDR1 SGHVS, CDR2 FQNEAQ. The V and J ends lost 1 base and 0 bases respectively, with 16 bases between them.

The chain has TRBV27 and TRBJ2-1, with 9 bases fitting TRBD1. This CDR3 contains 16 residues. Germline CDR1 is MNHEY and CDR2 is SMNVEV (reference sequence). J was trimmed by 1 base and V by 5 bases; bases with no gene match: 6. Here the CDR3 reads CASSVSDRGSYNEQFF. The CDR3 nucleotides read TGTGCCAGCAGTGTGTCGGACAGGGGTTCCTACAATGAGCAGTTCTTC.